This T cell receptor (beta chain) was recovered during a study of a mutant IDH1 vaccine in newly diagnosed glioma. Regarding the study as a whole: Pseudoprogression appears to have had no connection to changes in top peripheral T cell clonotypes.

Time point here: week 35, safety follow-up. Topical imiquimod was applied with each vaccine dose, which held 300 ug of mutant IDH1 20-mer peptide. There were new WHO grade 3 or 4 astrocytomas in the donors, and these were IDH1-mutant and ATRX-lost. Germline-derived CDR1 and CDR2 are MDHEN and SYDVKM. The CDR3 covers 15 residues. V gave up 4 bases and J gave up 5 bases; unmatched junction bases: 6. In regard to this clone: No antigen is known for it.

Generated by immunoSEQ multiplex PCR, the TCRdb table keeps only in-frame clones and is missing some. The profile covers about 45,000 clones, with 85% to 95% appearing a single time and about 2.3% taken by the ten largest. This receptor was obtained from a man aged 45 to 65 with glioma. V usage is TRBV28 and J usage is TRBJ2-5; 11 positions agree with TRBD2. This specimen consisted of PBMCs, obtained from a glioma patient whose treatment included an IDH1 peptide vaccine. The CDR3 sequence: CASSSLAGGLETQYF. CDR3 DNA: TGTGCCAGCAGTTCGTTAGCGGGGGGGCTGGAGACCCAGTACTTC.